This is a list of T cell receptor beta chains from one sample in a study of Graves' ophthalmopathy and Graves' hyperthyroidism. TCRdb reprocessed the multiplex PCR reads with MiXCR, giving one entry per CDR3 protein. This sample has 500,000 to 600,000 distinct CDR3 sequences; under 40% occur once, and the top ten carry around 4%. Sequenced sample: peripheral blood or thyroid tissue (not recorded which). The receptors here all came from an adult man with Graves' hyperthyroidism. Both conserved end residues are part of each CDR3. A D gene is named only where the DNA matches it firmly. Some rows mark clone size as missing; the rest say once, few, many or name a class of expanded clone.

abundance	d_gene	j_gene	v_gene	CDR3nt	CDR3aa
few	TRBD1	TRBJ1-1	TRBV6-5	TGTGCCAGCAGTTACTCCCCGCTCGCCCCGGACAGGGACACTGAAGCTTTCTTT	CASSYSPLAPDRDTEAFF
many	NA	TRBJ1-1	TRBV29-1	TGCAGCGTTGAAAGGCGACAGAACACTGAAGCTTTCTTT	CSVERRQNTEAFF
NA	TRBD1	TRBJ1-2	TRBV10-2	TGCACCAGCAGTCAATTACAGGGGCGGGATGGCTACACCTTC	CTSSQLQGRDGYTF
NA	TRBD1	TRBJ2-7	TRBV24-1	TGTGCCACCAGTGCCCGAAATGGACAGGGGACTACCTACGAGCAGTACTTC	CATSARNGQGTTYEQYF
few	TRBD1	TRBJ2-7	TRBV6-5	TGTGCCAGCAGTTACACCCGGGACAGGGAATACGAGCAGTACTTC	CASSYTRDREYEQYF
NA	TRBD2	TRBJ2-2	TRBV7-9	TGTGCCAGCAGCCCCATAGCGGGGGGGCCCATCGGGGAGCTGTTTTTT	CASSPIAGGPIGELFF
NA	TRBD2	TRBJ2-1	TRBV11-1	TGTGCCAGCAGCTCGGGACTAGCGGGATCCTACAGTGAGCAGTTCTTC	CASSSGLAGSYSEQFF
NA	TRBD1	TRBJ2-5	TRBV7-9	TGTGCCAGCAGCTCGCACGACCTACAGGGGGGAGAGACCCAGTACTTC	CASSSHDLQGGETQYF
many	NA	TRBJ2-7	TRBV12-3/TRBV12-4	TGTGCCAGCAGTTTTCAGAGCTCCTACGAGCAGTACTTC	CASSFQSSYEQYF
NA	TRBD2	TRBJ2-7	TRBV24-1	TGTGCCACCAGTGGAGGAGCGGGAGACCGCTACAATGAGCAGTACTTC	CATSGGAGDRYNEQYF
few	NA	TRBJ2-7	TRBV29-1	TGCAGCGTTGAAAAGGCGGGCAGCTTCTCCTACGAGCAGTACTTC	CSVEKAGSFSYEQYF
many	NA	TRBJ1-1	TRBV5-6	TGTGCCAGCAGCCTTTACCGGCACACTGAAGCTTTCTTT	CASSLYRHTEAFF
NA	TRBD1	TRBJ1-5	TRBV25-1	TGTGCCAGCATCAAGACAGGGCTCATGATCAATCAGCCCCAGCATTTT	CASIKTGLMINQPQHF
NA	TRBD1	TRBJ1-4	TRBV6-5	TGTGCCAGCAGGAAAGCGGACAGGGGAGGTGAAAAACTGTTTTTT	CASRKADRGGEKLFF
many	NA	TRBJ2-7	TRBV9	TGTGCCAGCAGCCCCTCCCCGGGCAGCTCCTACGAGCAGTACTTC	CASSPSPGSSYEQYF
NA	NA	TRBJ2-5	TRBV5-4	TGTGCCAGCAGCCAACAGGGTAGCAATCAGCCCCAGTACTTC	CASSQQGSNQPQYF
few	TRBD1	TRBJ1-5	TRBV7-8	TGTGCCAGCAGCCAACAGGGGGTTGGAAATCAGCCCCAGCATTTT	CASSQQGVGNQPQHF
NA	TRBD1	TRBJ1-1	TRBV4-2	TGTGTCAGCAGCCAAGACAGGGACACTGAAGCTTTCTTT	CVSSQDRDTEAFF
NA	TRBD1	TRBJ1-5	TRBV19	TGTGCCAGTAGTTACCGGGACAGGGGACATCAGCCCCAGCATTTT	CASSYRDRGHQPQHF
NA	TRBD1	TRBJ2-7	TRBV29-1	TGCAGCGTCCGGACAGGGCTTCATCCCTACGAGCAGTACTTC	CSVRTGLHPYEQYF
many	TRBD1	TRBJ1-1	TRBV11-2	TGTGCCAGCAGCCAGACAGGGGGCTTGAACACTGAAGCTTTCTTT	CASSQTGGLNTEAFF
many	NA	TRBJ2-7	TRBV5-8	TGTGCCAGCGGCCCATACGAGCAGTACTTC	CASGPYEQYF
many	NA	TRBJ2-5	TRBV24-1	TGTGCCACCAGTGACGTGAAGACAGAGCTTAAAGAGACCCAGTACTTC	CATSDVKTELKETQYF
NA	NA	TRBJ2-3	TRBV7-3	TGTGCCAGCAGCTTGGACTTGGTGGATTCGGATACGCAGTATTTT	CASSLDLVDSDTQYF
few	TRBD2	TRBJ2-1	TRBV7-8	TGTGCCAGCAGCAAAGGCGGGGGGCGCCACAATGAGCAGTTCTTC	CASSKGGGRHNEQFF
many	TRBD2	TRBJ2-7	TRBV7-3	TGTGCCAGCAGCTTATCGGGGGGAGCAAGAAACTACGAGCAGTACTTC	CASSLSGGARNYEQYF
many	TRBD1	TRBJ2-2	TRBV5-4	TGTGCCAGCAGCTTGGGAGGGGGCCTTAGAATCGGGGAGCTGTTTTTT	CASSLGGGLRIGELFF
NA	NA	TRBJ1-1	TRBV10-2	TGCGCCAGCAGTGAGCGGGCAGGGGCCGATAGGACTGAAGCTTTCTTT	CASSERAGADRTEAFF
many	TRBD1	TRBJ2-6	TRBV20-1	TGCAGTGCCTCACCGGGACAGGGGGCTGGGGCCAACGTCCTGACTTTC	CSASPGQGAGANVLTF
many	TRBD1	TRBJ2-7	TRBV29-1	TGCAGCGCGTATAGACAGGGGGACGAGCAGTACTTC	CSAYRQGDEQYF
NA	TRBD1	TRBJ2-1	TRBV20-1	TGCAGTGCGAGGACAGGGGGCCACAATGAGCAGTTCTTC	CSARTGGHNEQFF
few	TRBD1	TRBJ2-7	TRBV7-8	TGTGCCAGCAGCTTTCGGACAGGGGGCTCCTACGAGCAGTACTTC	CASSFRTGGSYEQYF
NA	NA	TRBJ1-2	TRBV7-2	TGTGCCAGCAGCTCCGAGAGGGACGGCTACACCTTC	CASSSERDGYTF
many	NA	TRBJ1-2	TRBV12-3/TRBV12-4	TGTGCCAGCAGTTTATTGGTTGGTGGGAACTATGGCTACACCTTC	CASSLLVGGNYGYTF
NA	TRBD2	TRBJ2-7	TRBV20-1	TGCAGTGCTAGAGATCTAGCGGGAGTTGAGCAGTACTTC	CSARDLAGVEQYF
NA	NA	TRBJ1-1	TRBV7-8	TGTGCCAGCTCACCGGGGACGAGCGGGAACACTGAAGCTTTCTTT	CASSPGTSGNTEAFF
NA	TRBD1	TRBJ1-3	TRBV30	TGTGCCTGGAGGAGGACAGGGAGCGCCTCTGGAAACACCATATATTTT	CAWRRTGSASGNTIYF
many	TRBD1	TRBJ2-7	TRBV11-1	TGTGCCAGCAGACTAACAGGGGGCGGCGAGCAGTACTTC	CASRLTGGGEQYF
NA	TRBD1	TRBJ1-5	TRBV29-1	TGCAGCGGTACGGAGACAGGGACAGACAATCAGCCCCAGCATTTT	CSGTETGTDNQPQHF
many	TRBD1	TRBJ2-2	TRBV7-6	TGTGCCAGCAGCCTCGACAGGGAGAACACCGGGGAGCTGTTTTTT	CASSLDRENTGELFF
NA	TRBD1	TRBJ2-7	TRBV11-2	TGTGCCAGCAGCCAAGGGACAGATGGCCCCTACGAGCAGTACTTC	CASSQGTDGPYEQYF
many	NA	TRBJ2-7	TRBV29-1	TGCAGCGTTGAGGATCCGGCTTCCTACGAGCAGTACTTC	CSVEDPASYEQYF
NA	NA	TRBJ1-6	TRBV7-2	TGTGCCAGCAGCGCGGGACGGGTAGAGACGGAATCACCCCTCCACTTT	CASSAGRVETESPLHF
NA	TRBD1	TRBJ1-6	TRBV29-1	TGCAGCCAGACAGGGCACGGTCCGGGCTCACCCCTCCACTTT	CSQTGHGPGSPLHF
NA	TRBD1	TRBJ2-7	TRBV7-6	TGTGCCAGCAGCCCCGACAGGGGATGGTCCTACGAGCAGTACTTC	CASSPDRGWSYEQYF
NA	NA	TRBJ2-5	TRBV7-9	TGTGCCAGCAGTCCGGGCGGGGCTGCGAAGACCCAGTACTTC	CASSPGGAAKTQYF
few	NA	TRBJ1-2	TRBV19	TGTGCCAGTAGTCAGTTGCCCCGCGGAGGCTACACCTTC	CASSQLPRGGYTF
few	TRBD1	TRBJ1-2	TRBV4-1	TGCGCCAGCAGCCAAGGTTACTTGACAGGGGGCGGCTACACCTTC	CASSQGYLTGGGYTF